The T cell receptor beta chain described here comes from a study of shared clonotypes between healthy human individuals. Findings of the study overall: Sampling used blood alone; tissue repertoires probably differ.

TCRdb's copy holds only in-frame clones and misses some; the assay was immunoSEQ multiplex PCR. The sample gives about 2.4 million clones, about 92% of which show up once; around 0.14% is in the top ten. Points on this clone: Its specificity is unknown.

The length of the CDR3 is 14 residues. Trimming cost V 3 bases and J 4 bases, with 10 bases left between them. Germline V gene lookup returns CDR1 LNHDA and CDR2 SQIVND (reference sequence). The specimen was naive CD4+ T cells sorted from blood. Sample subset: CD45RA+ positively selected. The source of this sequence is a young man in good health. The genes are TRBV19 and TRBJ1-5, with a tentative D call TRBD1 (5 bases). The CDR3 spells CASSILGVNQPQHF. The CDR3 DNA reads TGTGCCAGTAGTATTTTAGGGGTTAATCAGCCCCAGCATTTT.